What follows are 18 T cell receptor beta chains derived from one specimen sequenced in a study of blood T cell repertoires in COVID-19. Using immunoSEQ multiplex PCR, the repertoire was profiled, and TCRdb retains in-frame clones only, with some absent. The data contain over 95,000 clones, roughly 89% of them singletons. Material: peripheral blood. The receptors stem from a man between 65 and 80 years old with active or convalescent COVID-19.

This clone was seen once. The rearrangement joins TRBV5-1 to TRBJ1-6, with no clear D. Trimming pared 7 bases from V and 3 bases from J, leaving 14 bases between. CDR1 is SGHRS and CDR2 is YFSETQ in the germline V gene. This CDR3 contains 15 residues. The CDR3 loop reads CASREGGNYNSPLHF. CDR3 coding DNA: TGCGCCAGCCGGGAGGGTGGAAACTATAATTCACCCCTCCACTTT.

The chain carries TRBV7-8 and TRBJ2-3; 8 bases map to TRBD2. Germline CDR1 is SGHVS and CDR2 is FQNEAQ. The CDR3 is made up of 15 amino acids. Germline trimming cut 4 bases from V and 6 bases from J; bases unmatched to any gene: 9. DNA of the CDR3: TGTGCCAGCAGCTCGGGGGGGGCCTTACGCGATACGCAGTATTTT. It encodes CASSSGGALRDTQYF. Using reference TRBV7-8 and TRBJ2-3 for the parts outside the CDR3, the full variable domain is GAGVSQSPRYKVAKRGQDVALRCDPISGHVSLFWYQQALGQGPEFLTYFQNEAQLDKSGLPSDRFFAERPEGSVSTLKIQRTQQEDSAVYLCASSSGGALRDTQYFGPGTRLTVL.

The chain's CDR3 is CASSQALWAPGGTQYF. For the CDR3, the DNA is TGCGCCAGCAGCCAAGCTTTGTGGGCCCCCGGGGGGACCCAGTACTTC. The chain recombines TRBV4-3 with TRBJ2-5; tentatively, D is TRBD2 (6 bases). Deletions cut 1 base from V and 7 bases from J, with 19 bases between. Germline assignment: CDR1 LGHNA and CDR2 YSLEER. The CDR3 spans 16 residues.

The J gene is TRBJ1-1, the V gene TRBV5-5; perhaps TRBD1 as D (6 bases). The CDR3 contains 15 residues. V dropped 3 bases and J dropped 1 base, with 13 bases sitting between them. Germline V gene data show CDR1 as SGHKS and CDR2 as YYEKEE (reference sequence). CDR3 residues: CASSSLLQGNTEAFF. CDR3 sequence (DNA): TGTGCCAGCAGCTCGCTACTACAGGGGAACACTGAAGCTTTCTTT.

V gene TRBV21-1 combines with J gene TRBJ2-7; the table's D call, TRBD1, has no DNA check behind it. TRBV21-1 is tagged as a pseudogene. CDR3 length: 17 residues. The CDR3 spells CASSKEVYRRIYYEQYF. CDR3 coding DNA: TGTGCCAGCAGCAAAGAAGTCTACAGGCGGATTTACTACGAGCAGTACTTC.

The V and J genes are TRBV28 and TRBJ1-2; 7 nucleotides line up with TRBD1. From germline, CDR1 is MDHEN and CDR2 SYDVKM. V dropped 6 bases and J dropped 8; count of bases not matched to a gene: 12. CDR3 length: 14 amino acids. The CDR3 coding sequence is TGTGCCAGCAGCCGCCAACCGACAGGGAACGGCTACACCTTC. Encoded protein: CASSRQPTGNGYTF.

This clone was counted once. The chain joins TRBV7-8 to TRBJ2-3; the D gene is possibly TRBD1 (6 bases). This CDR3 region has 15 residues. Germline lookup yields CDR1 SGHVS and CDR2 FQNEAQ. The V end was cut by 2 bases, the J end by 3 bases, with 12 bases between. CDR3 amino acids: CASSLTGMGTDTQYF. DNA for the CDR3: TGTGCCAGCAGCTTAACAGGGATGGGTACAGATACGCAGTATTTT.

This chain uses TRBV7-9 with TRBJ2-5, with 8 positions matching TRBD1. The V gene end was trimmed by 3 bases and the J gene end by 1 base; junction bases not matched to a gene: 10. This CDR3 comprises 17 residues. Germline V CDR1 and CDR2: SEHNR, FQNEAQ (reference sequence). The DNA of the CDR3 is TGTGCCAGCAGCTTCGGACAGGGACTTAGGGGCCAAGAGACCCAGTACTTC. Amino acid sequence: CASSFGQGLRGQETQYF.

V is TRBV28 and J is TRBJ2-7; a weak D match, TRBD2 (6 bases). Per germline, CDR1 MDHEN and CDR2 SYDVKM. V was pared by 10 bases and J by 3 bases, with 10 bases between. The CDR3 runs 11 residues. This chain's CDR3 is CATRRGYEQYF. CDR3 nucleotide sequence: TGTGCCACTAGGAGGGGCTACGAGCAGTACTTC.

The rearrangement uses TRBV6-5 and TRBJ2-1; a possible D gene is TRBD2 (5 bases). The germline gives CDR1 MNHEY, CDR2 SVGAGI. The ends were cut back, 7 bases at V and 0 bases at J, with 13 bases in the middle. The length of the CDR3 is 15 residues. For the CDR3, the DNA is TGTGCCAGCACCCCGAGGGCCAGCTCCTACAATGAGCAGTTCTTC. Residues: CASTPRASSYNEQFF.

The chain employs TRBV28 and TRBJ1-2; D perhaps matches TRBD1 (5 bases). Trimming pared 5 bases from V and 7 bases from J, leaving 17 bases between. Germline V gene sequence: CDR1 MDHEN, CDR2 SYDVKM. The CDR3 runs 14 residues. The CDR3 sequence: CASSPGGYEGGYTF. CDR3 sequence (DNA): TGTGCCAGCAGTCCCGGGGGATATGAGGGTGGCTACACCTTC.

This chain joins TRBV7-2 and TRBJ2-2; D is unclear. This CDR3 contains 15 residues. Trimming cost V 1 base and J 0 bases, with 6 bases left between them. In germline, CDR1 is SGHTA, CDR2 FQGNSA. The CDR3 region is CASSLVLTNTGELFF. CDR3 in DNA: TGTGCCAGCAGCTTAGTCTTAACGAACACCGGGGAGCTGTTTTTT.

The chain couples TRBV5-1 to TRBJ2-4; 9 bases match TRBD2. The CDR3 is 17 amino acids. Germline CDR1 is SGHRS and CDR2 is YFSETQ. The V gene end was trimmed by 0 bases and the J gene end by 0 bases; junction bases not matched to a gene: 4. CDR3 in DNA: TGCGCCAGCAGCTTGGAAGCGGGGGGAACAGCCAAAAACATTCAGTACTTC. Protein sequence: CASSLEAGGTAKNIQYF.

This clone was detected a few times. The chain carries TRBV7-2 and TRBJ2-7; 9 bases are a match to TRBD1. CDR1 and CDR2 from the germline V gene are SGHTA and FQGNSA. V gave up 4 bases and J gave up 4 bases; unmatched junction bases: 8. The CDR3 is 15 amino acids. The CDR3 loop is CASSSSSGTGYEQYF. CDR3 in DNA: TGTGCCAGCAGCTCCTCCTCCGGGACAGGGTACGAGCAGTACTTC.

J is TRBJ1-1 and V is TRBV5-8, with 10 bases matching TRBD1. J lost 5 bases, V lost 2 bases, and 3 bases had no gene match. Germline CDR1 SGHTS, CDR2 YDEGEE. The CDR3 length is 14 residues. As DNA, the CDR3 is TGTGCCAGCAGCTTCACGGGACAGGGGACTGAAGCTTTCTTT. Its protein is CASSFTGQGTEAFF. The entire variable domain, with the rest obtained from reference TRBV5-8 and TRBJ1-1, is as follows: EAGVTQSPTHLIKTRGQQATLRCSPISGHTSVYWYQQALGLGLQFLLWYDEGEERNRGNFPPRFSGRQFPNYSSELNVNALELEDSALYLCASSFTGQGTEAFFGQGTRLTVV.

The chain joins TRBV6-6 to TRBJ1-5; the match to TRBD1 covers 8 bases. This CDR3 has 15 amino acids. Germline trimming cut 6 bases from V and 1 base from J; bases unmatched to any gene: 5. CDR1 and CDR2 (germline): MNHNY, SVGAGI (reference sequence). The chain's CDR3 is CASSHRGESNQPQHF. In nucleotides, the CDR3 is TGTGCCAGCAGCCACAGGGGGGAAAGCAATCAGCCCCAGCATTTT.

V is TRBV6-4 and J is TRBJ2-2; 13 bases map to TRBD2. The CDR3 is 17 amino acids. In germline, CDR1 is MRHNA, CDR2 SNTAGT. The V and J ends lost 5 bases and 4 bases, in that order; junction bases with no gene match: 7. The CDR3 reads CASSRGLAGSITGELFF. Here the CDR3 DNA reads TGTGCCAGCAGTAGGGGACTAGCGGGGTCGATCACCGGGGAGCTGTTTTTT.

The chain combines TRBV2 with TRBJ2-2, with TRBD1 matching over 10 bases. The trim removed 6 bases at V and 1 base at J, leaving 14 bases unmatched. The length of the CDR3 is 19 residues. Germline assignment: CDR1 SNHLY and CDR2 FYNNEI. This CDR3 reads CASRTGGALSARNTGELFF. CDR3 nucleotide sequence: TGTGCCAGCAGGACAGGGGGCGCTTTGTCGGCCCGGAACACCGGGGAGCTGTTTTTT.